The clone carrying this T cell receptor (beta chain) was counted ten times or more. Its antigen remains unknown. It was with unique molecular identifiers that the TCRbeta library was prepared. MiXCR was run by TCRdb on the PCR reads, yielding one entry per CDR3 protein. The sample comprises a few hundred thousand distinct CDR3 sequences, roughly 7.8% of which are singletons, and 9.1% rests with the top ten. The data originate from a study of T-cell reconstitution after alpha-beta-depleted transplantation in children. Study-level findings and limits: One year post-transplant, T-cell counts and diversity were largely derived from T cells produced anew. Several hundred graft clones that had expanded were reportedly the source of alpha-beta T cells about two months after transplant. Surviving recipient T cells and thymic progenitors underlay high day-60 TCRbeta diversity in some patients.

Germline lookup yields CDR1 MNHEY and CDR2 SMNVEV (reference sequence). Trimming left V 0 bases short and J 5 bases short, with 10 bases between. The CDR3 extends over 14 amino acids. The V gene is TRBV27, the J gene TRBJ1-2, with a weak D call TRBD1 (5 bases). The TCR originated in a female patient aged 2 to 10 who had a stem cell transplant for Fanconi anemia, so the T cells may come from the graft donor. Source: peripheral blood, taken 360 days after TCRalphabeta/CD19-depleted stem cell transplant. The CDR3 protein is CASSLSTTAYGYTF. The DNA of the CDR3 is TGTGCCAGCAGTTTATCGACGACAGCGTATGGCTACACCTTC.